This T cell receptor beta chain was recovered during a study of cytotoxic CD8 clonotypes in ibrutinib-treated CLL. Broader study findings: Investigators sampled sustained-remission and progressing patients at differing times.

Remarks on this clone: The antigen is undetermined.

Depths of 1 in 200,000 to 1 in 1 million T cells were the sequencing target. Using immunoSEQ multiplex PCR, the repertoire was profiled, and TCRdb retains in-frame clones only, with some absent. In the table there are about 24,000 clones, around four fifths of which are singletons. Specimen: PBMCs, collected before ibrutinib treatment. The sequence was obtained from a human donor with chronic lymphocytic leukemia.

The CDR3 DNA sequence: TGTGCCAGCAGCCATTCTGTAGCGGGGGGCACAGATACGCAGTATTTT. As protein: CASSHSVAGGTDTQYF. This chain links TRBV7-2 with TRBJ2-3; 9 nucleotides align to TRBD2. This CDR3 comprises 16 residues. V was clipped by 5 bases and J by 1 base; unmatched bases: 7. CDR1 and CDR2 from the germline V gene are SGHTA and FQGNSA.